Listed below are T cell receptor beta chains from one sample, sequenced in a study of preoperative IRX-2 immunotherapy in early breast cancer. Measured with immunoSEQ multiplex PCR; TCRdb has only the in-frame clones, and not every one. The table shows approximately 96,000 clones, with about nine tenths occurring only once. Sample: tumor tissue, taken after IRX-2 immunotherapy. These receptors came from a human donor with breast cancer. The CDR3 runs from the conserved cysteine through the conserved F or W.

TRBV5-1,TRBJ1-6,CASSWTSDNSPLHF
TRBV23-1,TRBJ1-5,CASSRILQGPNQPQHF
TRBV6-4,TRBJ1-5,CASSEDVSGGDQPQHF
TRBV7-1,TRBJ1-5,CASSFRDNNQPQHF
TRBV29-1,TRBJ1-5,CSVAKTGGYNQPQHF
TRBV6-8,TRBJ2-7,CASSLDPVGEQYF
TRBV29-1,TRBJ1-3,CSVSGQNSGNTIYF
TRBV1,TRBJ2-7,CASGDTGTYEQYF
TRBV19,TRBJ2-7,CASRPTSDYSYEQYF
TRBV15,TRBJ2-3,CATSRWGTLSTDTQYF
TRBV19,TRBJ1-2,CASSLESTNYGYTF
TRBV5-1,TRBJ1-1,CASSPRTGEIYEAFF
TRBV7-8,TRBJ1-1,CASSGRDGWITEAFF
TRBV5-1,TRBJ2-2,CASSSGQAGYTGELFF
TRBV18,TRBJ2-2,CASSQGQGPSTGELFF
TRBV19,TRBJ2-3,CASSSGSATDTQYF
TRBV6-1,TRBJ2-1,CASSEVGDLEQFF
TRBV11-3,TRBJ1-3,CASSLGGASWRNTIYF
TRBV30,TRBJ1-1,CAWSPKDREAFF
TRBV19,TRBJ1-5,CASSRGWGNQPQHF
TRBV28,TRBJ1-2,CASSLFLGASLDSGYTF
TRBV6-8,TRBJ1-3,CASKGDLSGNTIYF
TRBV10-2,TRBJ2-2,CASSEHSPTNTGELFF
TRBV29-1,TRBJ1-1,CSVDREGTEAFF
TRBV27,TRBJ2-7,CASSLRAYQPYEQYF
TRBV30,TRBJ2-1,CAWSGGHDNEQFF
TRBV19,TRBJ1-2,CASSNPGGPGGYTF
TRBV28,TRBJ1-5,CASSPGGKPQHF
TRBV19,TRBJ2-7,CASSEISGKDRRSYEQYF